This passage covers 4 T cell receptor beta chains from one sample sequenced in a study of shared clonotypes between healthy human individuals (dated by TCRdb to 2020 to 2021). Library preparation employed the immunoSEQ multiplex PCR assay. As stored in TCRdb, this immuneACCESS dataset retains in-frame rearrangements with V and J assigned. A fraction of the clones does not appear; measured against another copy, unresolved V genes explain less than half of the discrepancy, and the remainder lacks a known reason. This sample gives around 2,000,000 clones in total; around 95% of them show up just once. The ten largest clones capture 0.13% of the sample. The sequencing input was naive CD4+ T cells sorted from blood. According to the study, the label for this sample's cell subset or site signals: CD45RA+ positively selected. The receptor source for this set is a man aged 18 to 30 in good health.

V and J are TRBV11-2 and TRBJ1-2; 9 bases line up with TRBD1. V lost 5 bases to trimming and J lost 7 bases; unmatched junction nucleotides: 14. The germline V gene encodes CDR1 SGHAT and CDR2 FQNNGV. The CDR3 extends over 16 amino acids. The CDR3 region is CASSDGTGQVSSGYTF. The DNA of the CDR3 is TGTGCCAGCAGCGATGGGACAGGGCAGGTATCGAGTGGCTACACCTTC. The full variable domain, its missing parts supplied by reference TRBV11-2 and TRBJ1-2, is EAGVAQSPRYKIIEKRQSVAFWCNPISGHATLYWYQQILGQGPKLLIQFQNNGVVDDSQLPKDRFSAERLKGVDSTLKIQPAKLEDSAVYLCASSDGTGQVSSGYTFGSGTRLTVV.

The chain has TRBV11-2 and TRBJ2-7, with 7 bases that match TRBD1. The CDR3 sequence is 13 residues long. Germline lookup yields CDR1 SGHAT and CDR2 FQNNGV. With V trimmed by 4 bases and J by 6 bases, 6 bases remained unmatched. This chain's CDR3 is CASSSGYRGEQYF. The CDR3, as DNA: TGTGCCAGCAGCTCCGGTTACAGGGGCGAGCAGTACTTC.

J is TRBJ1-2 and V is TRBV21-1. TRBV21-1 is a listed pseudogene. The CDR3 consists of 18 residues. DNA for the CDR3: TGTGCCAGCAGCCAAACATCCGGGGGAGATAGGGGCCCTTATGGCTACACCTTC. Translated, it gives CASSQTSGGDRGPYGYTF.

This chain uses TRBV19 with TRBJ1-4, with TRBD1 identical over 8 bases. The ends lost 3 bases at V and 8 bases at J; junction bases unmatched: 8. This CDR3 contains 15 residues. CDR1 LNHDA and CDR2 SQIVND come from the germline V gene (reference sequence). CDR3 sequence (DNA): TGTGCCAGTAGTATGGGCCAGGGGGCTCAGGAAAAACTGTTTTTT. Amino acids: CASSMGQGAQEKLFF.